A selection of T cell receptor beta chains follows, all from one sample in a study of T cell responses to AZD1222 COVID-19 vaccine. Libraries were prepared by immunoSEQ multiplex PCR; TCRdb keeps only in-frame clonotypes and omits some of them. This sample has over 150,000 clones, with approximately 87% found just once. The sequencing used peripheral blood, collected on day 0 of MenACWY control vaccination. These receptors all come from an adult in good health. Both conserved end residues are part of each CDR3. The order of the fields is D gene, V gene, clone size, CDR3 length, J gene, CDR3 DNA, CDR3 protein. D genes are given only for firm matches. Where a row states a size, it is once, few, many or the class of an expanded clone; other rows omit it.

d_gene: TRBD1; v_gene: TRBV3-1/TRBV3-2; abundance: .; len: 15; j_gene: TRBJ2-7; CDR3nt: TGTGCCAGCAGCCAATGGGACAGGGGGCAGGGCGAGCAGTACTTC; CDR3aa: CASSQWDRGQGEQYF
d_gene: .; v_gene: TRBV6-5; abundance: few; len: 13; j_gene: TRBJ2-7; CDR3nt: TGTGCCAGCCGCCCCCCAGGACTCTACGAGCAGTACTTC; CDR3aa: CASRPPGLYEQYF
d_gene: .; v_gene: TRBV3-1/TRBV3-2; abundance: .; len: 12; j_gene: TRBJ2-3; CDR3nt: TGTGCCAGCAGCCCGAGCACAGATACGCAGTATTTT; CDR3aa: CASSPSTDTQYF
d_gene: .; v_gene: TRBV29-1; abundance: .; len: 13; j_gene: TRBJ1-1; CDR3nt: TGCAGCGGATATACCGGGGTTGGCGCTGAAGCTTTCTTT; CDR3aa: CSGYTGVGAEAFF
d_gene: .; v_gene: TRBV5-1; abundance: .; len: 15; j_gene: TRBJ1-6; CDR3nt: TGCGCCAGCAGCCAGAAGGTTCAGGGCGTTTCACCCCTCCACTTT; CDR3aa: CASSQKVQGVSPLHF
d_gene: .; v_gene: TRBV6-5; abundance: .; len: 14; j_gene: TRBJ2-1; CDR3nt: TGTACCAGCAGTTATATGTCCGGGGTCGATGAGCAGTTCTTC; CDR3aa: CTSSYMSGVDEQFF
d_gene: TRBD1; v_gene: TRBV6-2/TRBV6-3; abundance: .; len: 14; j_gene: TRBJ1-1; CDR3nt: TGTGCCAGCAGCCGCCAGGGGGAGCACACTGAAGCTTTCTTT; CDR3aa: CASSRQGEHTEAFF
d_gene: .; v_gene: TRBV18; abundance: .; len: 12; j_gene: TRBJ2-5; CDR3nt: TGTGCCAGCTCACCGGGGGAAGAGACCCAGTACTTC; CDR3aa: CASSPGEETQYF
d_gene: TRBD1; v_gene: TRBV27; abundance: .; len: 15; j_gene: TRBJ2-7; CDR3nt: TGTGCCAGCAGCTCTACCGGGACAGCTAAATACGAGCAGTACTTC; CDR3aa: CASSSTGTAKYEQYF
d_gene: TRBD1; v_gene: TRBV5-1; abundance: .; len: 14; j_gene: TRBJ2-3; CDR3nt: TGCGCCAGCAGAAGGGACAGTTTCACAGATACGCAGTATTTT; CDR3aa: CASRRDSFTDTQYF
d_gene: .; v_gene: TRBV6-2/TRBV6-3; abundance: .; len: 17; j_gene: TRBJ2-4; CDR3nt: TGTGCCAGCAGTTACTCACCCCGGGAAAGAGGCAAAAACATTCAGTACTTC; CDR3aa: CASSYSPRERGKNIQYF
d_gene: TRBD2; v_gene: TRBV7-9; abundance: .; len: 15; j_gene: TRBJ2-5; CDR3nt: TGTGCCAGCAGCTCCGGGACTAGATTAGAAGAGACCCAGTACTTC; CDR3aa: CASSSGTRLEETQYF
d_gene: .; v_gene: TRBV4-1; abundance: .; len: 15; j_gene: TRBJ1-2; CDR3nt: TGCGCCAGCAGCCTTAACAGGGACCGGGACTATGGCTACACCTTC; CDR3aa: CASSLNRDRDYGYTF
d_gene: TRBD1; v_gene: TRBV6-1; abundance: .; len: 14; j_gene: TRBJ1-1; CDR3nt: TGTGCCAGCAGTGAAGCCTGGCAGGGGGCTTCGTCTTTCTTT; CDR3aa: CASSEAWQGASSFF
d_gene: TRBD1; v_gene: TRBV9; abundance: .; len: 14; j_gene: TRBJ2-3; CDR3nt: TGTGCCAGCAGCCGAGGGGGCTTCACAGATACGCAGTATTTT; CDR3aa: CASSRGGFTDTQYF
d_gene: .; v_gene: TRBV19; abundance: .; len: 17; j_gene: TRBJ1-1; CDR3nt: TGTGCCAGTATCCCAAGTTGGGGAGAGAAGAGGAACACTGAAGCTTTCTTT; CDR3aa: CASIPSWGEKRNTEAFF
d_gene: TRBD1; v_gene: TRBV6-6; abundance: .; len: 15; j_gene: TRBJ1-2; CDR3nt: TGTGCCAGCAGTTACTCACAGGGGGCGAGCAATGGCTACACCTTC; CDR3aa: CASSYSQGASNGYTF
d_gene: TRBD1; v_gene: TRBV7-9; abundance: once; len: 18; j_gene: TRBJ1-1; CDR3nt: TGTGCCAGCAGCTTAGTGGGACAGGGGGGATCTTTGGACACTGAAGCTTTCTTT; CDR3aa: CASSLVGQGGSLDTEAFF
d_gene: .; v_gene: TRBV21-1; abundance: .; len: 17; j_gene: TRBJ2-4; CDR3nt: TGTGCCAGCAGCAAAGCACGACAGCACCTAGCCAAAAACATTCAGTACTTC; CDR3aa: CASSKARQHLAKNIQYF
d_gene: .; v_gene: TRBV20-1; abundance: .; len: 11; j_gene: TRBJ2-7; CDR3nt: TGCAGTGCTTTGAGCGGATACGAGCAGTACTTC; CDR3aa: CSALSGYEQYF
d_gene: .; v_gene: TRBV5-1; abundance: .; len: 14; j_gene: TRBJ1-5; CDR3nt: TGCGCCAGCAGCTCTTTCGGGGGGGACCAGCCCCAGCATTTT; CDR3aa: CASSSFGGDQPQHF
d_gene: .; v_gene: TRBV7-2; abundance: once; len: 14; j_gene: TRBJ1-3; CDR3nt: TGTGCCAGCAGCTTAGATGTTCGCGGAAACACCATATATTTT; CDR3aa: CASSLDVRGNTIYF
d_gene: TRBD2; v_gene: TRBV2; abundance: .; len: 14; j_gene: TRBJ2-1; CDR3nt: TGTGCCAGCAATCCCCTAGCGGATGACAATGAGCAGTTCTTC; CDR3aa: CASNPLADDNEQFF
d_gene: .; v_gene: TRBV5-8; abundance: .; len: 13; j_gene: TRBJ1-2; CDR3nt: TGTGCCAGCAGCTTGCGAGACAACTATGGCTACACCTTC; CDR3aa: CASSLRDNYGYTF
d_gene: .; v_gene: TRBV29-1; abundance: .; len: 12; j_gene: TRBJ1-1; CDR3nt: TGCAGCGTGGAGGGACTGAACACTGAAGCTTTCTTT; CDR3aa: CSVEGLNTEAFF